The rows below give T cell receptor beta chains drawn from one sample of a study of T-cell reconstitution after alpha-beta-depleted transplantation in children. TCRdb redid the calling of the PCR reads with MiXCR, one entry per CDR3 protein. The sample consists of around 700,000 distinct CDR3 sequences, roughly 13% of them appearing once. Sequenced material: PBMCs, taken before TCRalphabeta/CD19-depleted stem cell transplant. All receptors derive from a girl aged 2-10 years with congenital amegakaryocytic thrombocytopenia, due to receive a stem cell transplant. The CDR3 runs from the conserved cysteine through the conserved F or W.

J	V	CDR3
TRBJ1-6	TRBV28	CASSPTGGWNSPLHF
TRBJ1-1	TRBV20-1	CSARGRGQKGNTEAFF
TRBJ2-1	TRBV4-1	CASSQVGSGREGTFF
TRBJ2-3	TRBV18	CASPPGSGSTDTQYF
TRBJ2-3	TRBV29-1	CSVGADSTDTQYF
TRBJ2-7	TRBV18	CASSPGSKYEQYF
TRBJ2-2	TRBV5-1	CASSSTGPPNTGELFF
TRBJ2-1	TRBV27	CASSLSWTSGGVRIPNSYNEQFF
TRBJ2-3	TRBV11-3	CASSPPLTGIADTQYF
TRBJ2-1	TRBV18	CASSPGLAAASSYNEQFF
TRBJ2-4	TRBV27	CASSLRFRPLLAKNIQYF
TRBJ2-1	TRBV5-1	CASSWEGPYNEQFF
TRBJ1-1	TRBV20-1	CSARQDPNTEAFF
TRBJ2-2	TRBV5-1	CASSFLTGANTGELFF
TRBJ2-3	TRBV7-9	CASSSIPGLVGDTQYF
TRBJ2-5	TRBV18	CASSRGAQNQETQYF
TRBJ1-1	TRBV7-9	CASSLPTEDLLNTEAFF
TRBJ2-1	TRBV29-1	CSVGLAGVPGDEQFF
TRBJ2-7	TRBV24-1	CATAETGNEQYF
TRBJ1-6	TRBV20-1	CSAPVRGSNSPLHF
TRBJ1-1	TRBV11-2	CASSRDRGYEAFF
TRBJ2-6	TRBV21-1	CASSRTRVRVYGANVLTF
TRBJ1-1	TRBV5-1	CASSYERDTEAFF
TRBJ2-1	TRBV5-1	CASSPGGPPTSYNEQFF
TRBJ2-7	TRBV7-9	CASSSVRHENYEQYF
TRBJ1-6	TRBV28	CASSLGDRDDSPLHF
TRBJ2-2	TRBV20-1	CSAREGGGGELFF
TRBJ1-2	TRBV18	CASSRTGGHYGYTF
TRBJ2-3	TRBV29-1	CSARLAEYTDTQYF
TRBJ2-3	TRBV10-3	CAISLLAGVADTQYF